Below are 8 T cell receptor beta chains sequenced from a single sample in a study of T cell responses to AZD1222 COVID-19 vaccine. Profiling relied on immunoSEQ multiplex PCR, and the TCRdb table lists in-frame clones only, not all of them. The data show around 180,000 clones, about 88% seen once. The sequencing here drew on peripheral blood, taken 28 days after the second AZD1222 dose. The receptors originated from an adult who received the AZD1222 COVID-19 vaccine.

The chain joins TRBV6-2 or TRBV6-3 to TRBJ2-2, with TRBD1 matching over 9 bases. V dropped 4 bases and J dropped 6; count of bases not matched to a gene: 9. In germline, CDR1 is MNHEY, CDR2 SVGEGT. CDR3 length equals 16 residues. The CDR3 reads CASSSAGQGPPGELFF. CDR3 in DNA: TGTGCCAGCAGTTCAGCAGGACAGGGGCCTCCCGGGGAGCTGTTTTTT.

The CDR3 sequence is CASSPEAGLNEQFF. The DNA of the CDR3 is TGTGCCAGCTCCCCGGAGGCCGGTCTCAATGAGCAGTTCTTC. The chain uses TRBV18 and TRBJ2-1; D may be TRBD2 (5 bases). V was pared by 6 bases and J by 6 bases, with 15 bases between. CDR3 length: 14 amino acids. The V gene's germline CDR1 is KGHSH and CDR2 LQKENI.

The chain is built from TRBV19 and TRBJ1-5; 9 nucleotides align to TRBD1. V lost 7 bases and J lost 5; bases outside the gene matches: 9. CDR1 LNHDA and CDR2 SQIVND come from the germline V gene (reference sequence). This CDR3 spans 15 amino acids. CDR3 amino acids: CASTRQGQGYQPQHF. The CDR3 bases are TGTGCCAGTACCAGACAGGGACAGGGCTATCAGCCCCAGCATTTT. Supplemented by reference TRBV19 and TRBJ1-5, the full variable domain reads DGGITQSPKYLFRKEGQNVTLSCEQNLNHDAMYWYRQDPGQGLRLIYYSQIVNDFQKGDIAEGYSVSREKKESFPLTVTSAQKNPTAFYLCASTRQGQGYQPQHFGDGTRLSIL.

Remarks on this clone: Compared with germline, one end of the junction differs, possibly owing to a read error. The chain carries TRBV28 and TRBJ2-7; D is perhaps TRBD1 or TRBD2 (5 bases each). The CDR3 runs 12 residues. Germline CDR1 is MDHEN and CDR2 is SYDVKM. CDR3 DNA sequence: TGTGCCAGCAGTTCGCCCGGGACGGTGGGGCCCTTC. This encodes CASSSPGTVGPF.

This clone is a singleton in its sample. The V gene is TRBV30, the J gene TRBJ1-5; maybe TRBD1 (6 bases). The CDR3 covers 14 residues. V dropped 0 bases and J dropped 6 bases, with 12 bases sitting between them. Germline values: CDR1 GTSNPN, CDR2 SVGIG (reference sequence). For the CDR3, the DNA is TGTGCCTGGAGTGTCGGGGGCGCGGGTCAGCCCCAGCATTTT. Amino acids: CAWSVGGAGQPQHF.

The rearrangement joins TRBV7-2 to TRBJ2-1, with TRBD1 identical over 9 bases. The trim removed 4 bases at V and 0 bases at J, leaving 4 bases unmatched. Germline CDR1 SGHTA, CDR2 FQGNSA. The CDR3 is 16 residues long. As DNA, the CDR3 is TGTGCCAGCAGCTCGACAGGGGGAAGCTCCTACAATGAGCAGTTCTTC. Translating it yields CASSSTGGSSYNEQFF.

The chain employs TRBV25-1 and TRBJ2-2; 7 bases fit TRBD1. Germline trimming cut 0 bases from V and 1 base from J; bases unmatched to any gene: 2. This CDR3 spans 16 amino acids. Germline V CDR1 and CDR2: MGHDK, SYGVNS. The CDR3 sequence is CASSEYNRGNTGELFF. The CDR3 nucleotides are TGTGCCAGCAGTGAATATAACAGGGGGAACACCGGGGAGCTGTTTTTT. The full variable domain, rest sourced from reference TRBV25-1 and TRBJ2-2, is EADIYQTPRYLVIGTGKKITLECSQTMGHDKMYWYQQDPGMELHLIHYSYGVNSTEKGDLSSESTVSRIRTEHFPLTLESARPSHTSQYLCASSEYNRGNTGELFFGEGSRLTVL.

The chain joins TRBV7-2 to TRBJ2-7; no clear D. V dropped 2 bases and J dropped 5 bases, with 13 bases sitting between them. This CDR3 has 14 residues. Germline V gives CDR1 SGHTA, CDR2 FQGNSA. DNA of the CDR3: TGTGCCAGCAGCTTATTATTAGGGCTCAACGAGCAGTACTTC. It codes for CASSLLLGLNEQYF.